The clone carrying this T cell receptor (beta chain) was detected once. This sample is drawn from a study of blood T cell repertoires in COVID-19. As for the study in general: Nucleic acid was either cDNA or gDNA, and it came from T cells, B-cell-depleted T cells, or PBMCs.

Only in-frame clones appear in the TCRdb table, and some are missing; sequencing was by immunoSEQ multiplex PCR. The table lists more than 150,000 clones, roughly 83% of them singletons. Between the trimmed V and J ends, which lost 5 bases and 7 bases, there was a span of 24 bases. The CDR3 sequence is 16 residues long. CDR1 and CDR2 from the germline V gene are SNHLY and FYNNEI. The chain recombines TRBV2 with TRBJ2-7, with a tentative D call TRBD1 (6 bases). This receptor was obtained from a man aged 18-30 years with active or convalescent COVID-19. Material: peripheral blood. The CDR3 region has the DNA TGTGCCAGCAGTTCAGGACAGTTGGGGCCCTTGGGGGAGCAGTACTTC. Translation gives CASSSGQLGPLGEQYF. Together with reference TRBV2 and TRBJ2-7, the CDR3 gives the full variable domain: EPEVTQTPSHQVTQMGQEVILRCVPISNHLYFYWYRQILGQKVEFLVSFYNNEISEKSEIFDDQFSVERPDGSNFTLKIRSTKLEDSAMYFCASSSGQLGPLGEQYFGPGTRLTVT.